One sample yielded the 9 T cell receptor beta chains listed below, sequenced in a study of post-analysis software for immune sequencing data. Overall study results and limits: The five TRBV segments detected at higher frequency in patients than in controls included TRBV5-6, TRBV5-1 and TRBV20-1.

TCR beta cDNA libraries had unique molecular identifiers. TCRdb itself ran the PCR reads through MiXCR, one entry per CDR3 protein. In the table there are hundreds of thousands of distinct CDR3 sequences, about 32% of which are singletons. No antigen has been identified for these receptors. Input material: blood. Source of these receptors: a girl between 5 and 17 years old with multiple sclerosis.

The rearrangement links TRBV6-5 to TRBJ2-3, with 8 nucleotides matching TRBD2. Germline V CDR1 and CDR2: MNHEY, SVGAGI. CDR3 length: 16 amino acids. Trimming removed 4 bases from V and 0 bases from J; junction bases left unmatched: 6. The CDR3 nucleotides are TGTGCCAGCAGTTCATCACTAGCGGCGAGCACAGATACGCAGTATTTT. Translation gives CASSSSLAASTDTQYF.

This clonotype came up a few times. The chain combines TRBV6-2 or TRBV6-3 with TRBJ2-1; TRBD1 matches at 10 bases. The CDR3 spans 16 residues. After removal of 7 bases from V and 3 bases from J, the junction contained 9 bases not matched to a gene. Looked up from germline, CDR1 is MNHEY and CDR2 is SVGEGT. CDR3 sequence (DNA): TGTGCCAGCACAACGTACCGGGACAGGGGCTACAATGAGCAGTTCTTC. Protein: CASTTYRDRGYNEQFF.

This clonotype has a count of ten or more. The V and J genes are TRBV7-2 and TRBJ2-5; D not resolved. This CDR3 has 13 amino acids. Trimming took 3 bases from V and 2 from J, leaving 7 bases between them. Germline values: CDR1 SGHTA, CDR2 FQGNSA. The CDR3 region is CASSFGTQETQYF. DNA of the CDR3: TGTGCCAGCAGCTTTGGCACTCAAGAGACCCAGTACTTC.

The chain links TRBV28 to TRBJ2-1; a weak D match, TRBD2 (6 bases). Between the trimmed V and J ends, which lost 5 bases and 2 bases, there was a span of 22 bases. This CDR3 is 18 amino acids long. Germline lookup yields CDR1 MDHEN and CDR2 SYDVKM. CDR3 sequence: CASSTTRRLSGPYNEQFF. CDR3 sequence (DNA): TGTGCCAGCAGTACGACGCGGCGGTTGAGCGGGCCCTACAATGAGCAGTTCTTC.

CDR3 sequence (DNA): TGTGCCAGCAGCTTAGTGGCGGCCAAGGGGGCCAACGTCCTGACTTTC. Translation: CASSLVAAKGANVLTF. This chain joins TRBV7-2 and TRBJ2-6; D is undetermined. Trimming removed 1 base from V and 4 bases from J, with 11 bases in between. Germline V gene data show CDR1 as SGHTA and CDR2 as FQGNSA. The CDR3 has 16 amino acids.

This clonotype was picked up a small number of times. This chain joins TRBV10-3 and TRBJ2-5; 7 nucleotides line up with TRBD1. The germline V gene encodes CDR1 ENHRY and CDR2 SYGVKD. This CDR3 comprises 13 residues. Trimming at V came to 10 bases and at J to 2 bases, leaving 7 bases not matched to a gene. Written as DNA, the CDR3 is TGTGCCACCTGGACGGGACAGCAAGAGACCCAGTACTTC. Its protein product is CATWTGQQETQYF.

In this sample, this clonotype turned up many times. This rearrangement joins TRBV29-1 to TRBJ2-3; D unclear. Germline-derived CDR1 and CDR2 are SQVTM and ANQGSEA. The CDR3 loop spans 12 amino acids. V dropped 4 bases and J dropped 0 bases, with 5 bases sitting between them. The CDR3 sequence: CSVVTSTDTQYF. CDR3 DNA: TGCAGCGTTGTAACTAGCACAGATACGCAGTATTTT.

This clonotype was counted only a few times. The V gene is TRBV5-1, the J gene TRBJ2-1; 7 nucleotides agree with TRBD2. V gave up 0 bases and J gave up 8 bases; unmatched junction bases: 5. This CDR3 contains 14 residues. The germline gives CDR1 SGHRS, CDR2 YFSETQ. The CDR3 bases are TGCGCCAGCAGCTTGGAAGCAGGGAGGGATGAGCAGTTCTTC. Translating it yields CASSLEAGRDEQFF.

The chain joins TRBV24-1 to TRBJ2-7, with 10 bases aligning to TRBD1. The better agreement between TRBJ2-5 and the DNA end casts doubt on the J call. The germline V gene has CDR1 KGHDR and CDR2 SFDVKD. CDR3 size: 15 residues. The DNA of the CDR3 is TGTGCCACCAGTGATCTCGGGACAGGGGCCGAGACCCAGTACTTC. Translated: CATSDLGTGAETQYF.